What follows are 25 T cell receptor beta chains derived from one specimen sequenced in a study of PD-L1 blockade in urothelial cancer. Repertoires were generated with immunoSEQ multiplex PCR, while TCRdb's copy carries only in-frame clones and drops some. There are 100,000 to 150,000 clones in the sample; roughly 83% occur only once, and 3.2% lies in the top ten. Sample time point: pretreatment peripheral blood. The specimen comprised PBMCs, sampled around atezolizumab (anti-PD-L1) treatment. The receptors here all came from a man aged 50 or older with urothelial cancer.

The chain employs TRBV9 and TRBJ2-6; TRBD1 is a possible D gene (6 bases). V was trimmed by 2 bases and J by 2 bases, leaving 17 bases between them. The CDR3 loop spans 18 amino acids. Germline CDR1 SGDLS, CDR2 YYNGEE. The CDR3 reads CASSVFGQSSAGANVLTF. CDR3 nucleotide sequence: TGTGCCAGCAGCGTCTTCGGACAGTCCTCAGCTGGGGCCAACGTCCTGACTTTC.

This clone was seen only a few times. The sample holds other DNA sequences that translate to the same CDR3. The gene calls are TRBV27 and TRBJ2-7, with 10 bases lining up with TRBD2. CDR1 MNHEY and CDR2 SMNVEV come from the germline V gene (reference sequence). The V gene end was trimmed by 5 bases and the J gene end by 2 bases; junction bases not matched to a gene: 3. This CDR3 spans 14 amino acids. The CDR3 sequence is CASSKSGRAYEQYF. The CDR3 DNA sequence: TGTGCCAGCAGTAAAAGCGGGAGGGCCTACGAGCAGTACTTC.

The rearrangement uses TRBV27 and TRBJ2-7; D is perhaps TRBD1 (6 bases). Germline CDR1 reads MNHEY; CDR2 reads SMNVEV (reference sequence). The CDR3 has 15 amino acids. The V end lost 6 bases, the J end lost 1 base, and 16 bases lay between the germline ends. The CDR3 reads CASSPAAGVSYEQYF. CDR3 nucleotides: TGTGCCAGCAGCCCTGCCGCAGGGGTTTCCTACGAGCAGTACTTC.

The chain carries TRBV27 and TRBJ2-3, with a weak D call TRBD2 (6 bases). The V gene's germline CDR1 is MNHEY and CDR2 SMNVEV (reference sequence). This CDR3 region has 15 residues. The ends were cut back, 3 bases at V and 6 bases at J, with 16 bases in the middle. In DNA form, the CDR3 reads TGTGCCAGCAGTTTCGCACTAGCAGCGGCGGATACGCAGTATTTT. Translation: CASSFALAAADTQYF.

The chain uses TRBV7-3 and TRBJ2-3, with TRBD2 matching 13 bases. V shed 1 base, J shed 4 bases, and the junction held 2 bases outside the gene matches. Germline CDR1 SGHTA, CDR2 FQGTGA. The CDR3 loop spans 16 amino acids. CDR3 region: CASSLRGLAGPDTQYF. In nucleotides, the CDR3 is TGTGCCAGCAGCTTAAGGGGACTAGCGGGACCAGATACGCAGTATTTT.

The chain recombines TRBV18 with TRBJ1-5; D call uncertain. The CDR3 has 15 residues. Trimming stripped 6 bases from V and 10 bases from J, with 22 bases between. CDR1 KGHSH and CDR2 LQKENI come from the germline V gene. The CDR3 DNA is TGTGCCAGCTCCCTTGGCGGCGGAGCGACCCATCCCCAGCATTTT. Encoded protein: CASSLGGGATHPQHF.

The V call is TRBV11-2, the J call TRBJ2-5; 11 bases agree with TRBD2. J lost 5 bases, V lost 1 base, and 6 bases had no gene match. This CDR3 region has 16 residues. The germline CDR1 and CDR2 sequences are SGHAT and FQNNGV. CDR3 in amino acids: CASSLGLAGGPETQYF. CDR3 DNA: TGTGCCAGCAGCTTAGGTTTAGCGGGAGGGCCTGAGACCCAGTACTTC.

In its sample, this clone ranks as medium-sized. DNA of the CDR3: TGTGCCAGCGCCCCTCGGGTAGGACAGCTCTCTGGAAACACCATATATTTT. The encoded protein is CASAPRVGQLSGNTIYF. The J gene is TRBJ1-3, the V gene TRBV18; TRBD1 might be the D (6 bases). The germline CDR1 and CDR2 sequences are KGHSH and LQKENI. V dropped 8 bases and J dropped 0 bases, with 20 bases sitting between them. There are 17 residues in the CDR3.

This sequence joins TRBV12-5 and TRBJ1-2; 11 bases are shared with TRBD1. Per germline, CDR1 LGHNT and CDR2 FRNRAP. The CDR3 totals 19 residues. V lost 3 bases to trimming and J lost 6 bases; unmatched junction nucleotides: 18. The CDR3 loop is CASGFGKKDRGQEEDGYTF. CDR3 nucleotides: TGTGCTAGTGGTTTCGGGAAAAAGGACAGGGGGCAGGAGGAAGATGGCTACACCTTC.

The genes are TRBV10-3 and TRBJ2-3; 12 nucleotides line up with TRBD2. Losses at the gene ends were 3 bases for V and 6 bases for J; bases not matched to a gene: 7. The CDR3 is made up of 16 amino acids. Germline V gene lookup returns CDR1 ENHRY and CDR2 SYGVKD. The CDR3 protein is CAISERLAGDLDTQYF. The CDR3 DNA is TGTGCCATCAGTGAAAGACTAGCGGGAGACCTTGATACGCAGTATTTT.

The rearrangement uses TRBV7-2 and TRBJ2-3; 10 nucleotides align to TRBD2. Trimming cost V 1 base and J 5 bases; bases outside gene matches: 3. This CDR3 contains 15 residues. Germline CDR1 SGHTA, CDR2 FQGNSA. The CDR3 reads CASSLVGLARDTQYF. The CDR3 nucleotides read TGTGCCAGCAGCTTAGTGGGACTAGCGCGAGATACGCAGTATTTT.

The CDR3: CASSDRGTGVLEQYF. The CDR3 DNA reads TGTGCCAGCAGCGACAGAGGGACAGGGGTCCTCGAGCAGTACTTC. The chain uses TRBV5-5 and TRBJ2-7; TRBD1 matches 10 bases. This CDR3 is built from 15 residues. V dropped 4 bases and J dropped 6; count of bases not matched to a gene: 10. Germline CDR1 and CDR2: SGHKS and YYEKEE (reference sequence).

J is TRBJ2-1 and V is TRBV2; 8 bases agree with TRBD1. CDR1 and CDR2 (germline): SNHLY, FYNNEI. With 4 bases clipped from V and 13 bases from J, the junction kept 6 bases outside the gene matches. The CDR3 is 12 amino acids. CDR3 protein: CASSVQGVPQFF. In DNA, the CDR3 is TGTGCCAGCAGTGTACAGGGGGTCCCCCAGTTCTTC.

The chain carries TRBV6-1 and TRBJ1-5, with 10 bases that match TRBD1. CDR1 and CDR2 (germline): MNHNS, SASEGT. The CDR3 has 14 amino acids. Losses at the gene ends were 6 bases for V and 6 bases for J; bases not matched to a gene: 5. Written as DNA, the CDR3 is TGTGCCAGCAGGGAGACAGGGGGCCCTCAGCCCCAGCATTTT. It translates to CASRETGGPQPQHF.

The rearrangement joins TRBV5-1 to TRBJ2-3; a possible D gene is TRBD2 (6 bases). The CDR3 is made up of 15 amino acids. Trimming pared 4 bases from V and 0 bases from J, leaving 12 bases between. Germline lookup yields CDR1 SGHRS and CDR2 YFSETQ. The CDR3 sequence is CASSKEGRSTDTQYF. As DNA, the CDR3 is TGCGCCAGCAGCAAGGAGGGCCGGAGCACAGATACGCAGTATTTT.

J is TRBJ1-2 and V is TRBV7-8; D may be TRBD1 (6 bases). Germline assignment: CDR1 SGHVS and CDR2 FQNEAQ. The CDR3 has 14 residues. V lost 5 bases and J 2 bases, leaving 12 bases between the germline ends. The CDR3 sequence is CASSRPDSNYGYTF. The CDR3 nucleotides are TGTGCCAGCAGCAGGCCGGACAGCAACTATGGCTACACCTTC.

The rearrangement uses TRBV7-2 and TRBJ2-7, with a tentative D call TRBD1 (6 bases). The germline V gene has CDR1 SGHTA and CDR2 FQGNSA. The CDR3 covers 14 residues. V dropped 1 base and J dropped 2 bases, with 9 bases sitting between them. This chain's CDR3 is CASSLVQGPYEQYF. As DNA, the CDR3 is TGTGCCAGCAGCTTAGTACAGGGCCCCTACGAGCAGTACTTC.

This chain connects TRBV10-3 to TRBJ1-1; D perhaps matches TRBD1 (6 bases). This CDR3 has 15 residues. Trimming took off 2 bases at V and 4 bases at J, with 14 bases between the two ends. Per the germline V gene, CDR1 is ENHRY and CDR2 is SYGVKD. CDR3 region: CAISEMAGAITEAFF. CDR3 DNA: TGTGCCATCAGTGAGATGGCAGGGGCTATCACTGAAGCTTTCTTT.

Comment on this clone: Other DNA sequences of this sample code for an identical CDR3. This chain connects TRBV6-5 to TRBJ1-2, with 7 positions matching TRBD1. This CDR3 spans 12 amino acids. Germline lookup yields CDR1 MNHEY and CDR2 SVGAGI. Losses at the gene ends were 7 bases for V and 2 bases for J; bases not matched to a gene: 1. The DNA of the CDR3 is TGTGCCAGCAAGGGGGCGAACTATGGCTACACCTTC. Amino acid sequence: CASKGANYGYTF.

This chain joins TRBV5-5 and TRBJ1-3; D remains ambiguous. This CDR3 has 14 residues. Per germline, CDR1 SGHKS and CDR2 YYEKEE (reference sequence). V was trimmed by 2 bases and J by 2 bases, leaving 8 bases between them. CDR3 residues: CASSLAVTGNTIYF. For the CDR3, the DNA is TGTGCCAGCAGCTTAGCGGTGACTGGAAACACCATATATTTT.

The chain couples TRBV7-9 to TRBJ2-3; perhaps TRBD1 as D (6 bases). CDR1 and CDR2 from the germline V gene are SEHNR and FQNEAQ (reference sequence). CDR3 length: 17 amino acids. Trimming pared 5 bases from V and 3 bases from J, leaving 21 bases between. The DNA for the CDR3 is TGTGCCAGCAGCAAACCAACAGGGATTTGGGGGACAGATACGCAGTATTTT. It is translated as CASSKPTGIWGTDTQYF.

The genes are TRBV19 and TRBJ2-1, with 13 positions matching TRBD2. The V segment lost 3 bases and the J segment 0 bases; nucleotides outside the gene matches: 2. Per germline, CDR1 LNHDA and CDR2 SQIVND (reference sequence). The CDR3 runs to 17 residues. For the CDR3, the DNA is TGTGCCAGTAGTATGCGGACTAGCGGGAGCTCCTACAATGAGCAGTTCTTC. It translates to CASSMRTSGSSYNEQFF.

This clone occurred a few times. Distinct nucleotide sequences in the sample also encode this CDR3. The chain is built from TRBV15 and TRBJ1-4; 7 bases line up with TRBD1. The CDR3 has 16 amino acids. The trim removed 2 bases at V and 3 bases at J, leaving 6 bases unmatched. CDR1 and CDR2 from the germline V gene are LNHNV and YYDKDF (reference sequence). The CDR3: CATSRSGGRANEKLFF. CDR3 sequence (DNA): TGTGCCACCAGCAGATCAGGGGGACGGGCTAATGAAAAACTGTTTTTT.

The chain carries TRBV9 and TRBJ1-6; possible D gene TRBD1, 5 bases. The V gene lost 4 bases and the J gene lost 3 bases, with 17 bases spanning the gap. Germline CDR1 and CDR2: SGDLS and YYNGEE. The CDR3 consists of 17 residues. The CDR3 DNA is TGTGCCAGCAGCCCAGGTGGAGGGGATAACTATAATTCACCCCTCCACTTT. Its protein product is CASSPGGGDNYNSPLHF.

This rearrangement joins TRBV2 to TRBJ1-5; D is perhaps TRBD1 (6 bases). V was clipped by 7 bases and J by 0 bases, with 13 bases between them. The CDR3 consists of 15 residues. CDR1 and CDR2 (germline): SNHLY, FYNNEI. CDR3 DNA: TGTGCCAGCAAAACCGAGGGGGATAGCAATCAGCCCCAGCATTTT. It translates to CASKTEGDSNQPQHF.